A selection of T cell receptor beta chains follows, all from one sample in a study of cytomegalovirus exposure and HLA in healthy donors. TCRdb's copy holds only in-frame clones and misses some; the assay was immunoSEQ multiplex PCR. The sample contains about 120,000 clones, roughly 71% of which appear only once. The sequenced material came from PBMCs. The receptors come from a woman between 40 and 50 years old in good health and CMV-seropositive. Each CDR3 is given with its conserved first and last residue. D genes are given only for firm matches. Rows give clone size only sometimes, using once, few, many, or a class for an expanded clone.

v_gene,d_gene,abundance,j_gene,CDR3nt,CDR3aa
TRBV7-3,TRBD2,.,TRBJ2-1,TGTGCCAGCAGCCTGACTAGCGGGAGTTTAAATGAGCAGTTCTTC,CASSLTSGSLNEQFF
TRBV10-2,.,.,TRBJ2-7,TGCGCCAGCAGTGTAGAGGGTTTTAACTCCTACGAGCAGTACTTC,CASSVEGFNSYEQYF
TRBV19,.,few,TRBJ2-5,TGTGCCAGTAGTATCTACAGAGGGGAGACCCAGTACTTC,CASSIYRGETQYF
TRBV14,.,.,TRBJ2-1,TGTGCCAGCAGCCAAGAGATTAGCTCCTACAATGAGCAGTTCTTC,CASSQEISSYNEQFF
TRBV27,TRBD2,.,TRBJ2-1,TGTGCCAGCAGTACCTGGACTAGCACCAACAATGAGCAGTTCTTC,CASSTWTSTNNEQFF
TRBV11-2,TRBD2,once,TRBJ2-5,TGTGCCAGCAGCTTATGGGGGGGAGAGACCCAGTACTTC,CASSLWGGETQYF
TRBV27,.,.,TRBJ1-5,TGTGCCAGCAGTCCCCCCGGGGTCGGTAATCAGCCCCAGCATTTT,CASSPPGVGNQPQHF
TRBV6-6,TRBD1,once,TRBJ2-7,TGTGCCAGCAGTCTTCGGACAGGGTGGTACGAGCAGTACTTC,CASSLRTGWYEQYF
TRBV7-3,.,.,TRBJ1-1,TGTGCCAGCAGCTTAATTCGGGAGGGAGCGGACACTGAAGCTTTCTTT,CASSLIREGADTEAFF
TRBV27,TRBD1,.,TRBJ2-5,TGTGCCAGCAGGAGACAGGGGGCGCCCGTAACCCAAGAGACCCAGTACTTC,CASRRQGAPVTQETQYF
TRBV9,.,.,TRBJ1-2,TGTGCCAGCAGCGCGACAGCAAACTATGGCTACACCTTC,CASSATANYGYTF
TRBV5-6,.,.,TRBJ2-2,TGTGCCAGCAGCTGGACGGGACACAACACCGGGGAGCTGTTTTTT,CASSWTGHNTGELFF
TRBV5-1,TRBD1,.,TRBJ1-5,TGCGCCAGCAGCTTGGCAAACCGGGACAGTGGCTGTCAGCCCCAGCATTTT,CASSLANRDSGCQPQHF
TRBV29-1,.,few,TRBJ2-7,TGCAGCGTTGAGCGATCAGGCGTCACGGACGAGCAGTACTTC,CSVERSGVTDEQYF
TRBV2,.,.,TRBJ2-7,TGTGCCAGCAAGGGTTTGGGGGGGGGCCTCGCCTACGAGCAGTACTTC,CASKGLGGGLAYEQYF
TRBV4-3,.,once,TRBJ1-5,TGCGCCAGCAGCCAAGAAACAGGTTTTCGCCAGCCCCAGCATTTT,CASSQETGFRQPQHF
TRBV4-3,.,.,TRBJ2-2,TGCGCCAGCAGCCAAGAGTCCCAGAAGTCCGGGGAGCTGTTTTTT,CASSQESQKSGELFF
TRBV5-1,.,.,TRBJ1-1,TGCGCCAGCAGCTTGGTGGGCAGGGGCCCTGAAGCTTTCTTT,CASSLVGRGPEAFF
TRBV27,TRBD2,.,TRBJ2-1,TGTGCCAGCAGTTTATCGACTAGCAGCTACAATGAGCAGTTCTTC,CASSLSTSSYNEQFF
TRBV7-3,.,.,TRBJ2-2,TGTGCCAGCAGCTCACTAGCTAACACCGGGGAGCTGTTTTTT,CASSSLANTGELFF
TRBV11-2,.,.,TRBJ2-7,TGTGCCAGCAGCTTAGGGAGCGGCGGAATACTAACCTACGAGCAGTACTTC,CASSLGSGGILTYEQYF
TRBV5-6,.,.,TRBJ1-1,TGTGCCAGCAGCTTGGTTTCAGGGATACCCAACACTGAAGCTTTCTTT,CASSLVSGIPNTEAFF
TRBV28,.,.,TRBJ2-1,TGTGCCAGCAGTTTGAGTGAGGATGAGCAGTTCTTC,CASSLSEDEQFF
TRBV7-2,TRBD1,.,TRBJ2-2,TGTGCCACCATGAGGGACAGAACGAACACCGGGGAGCTGTTTTTT,CATMRDRTNTGELFF
TRBV29-1,TRBD2,.,TRBJ2-2,TGCAGCGTTAAAGTTGGGGGGGATACCGGGGAGCTGTTTTTT,CSVKVGGDTGELFF
TRBV25-1,.,.,TRBJ2-4,TGTGCCAGCAGTGAGTACAGGGTAGGGGACATTCAGTACTTC,CASSEYRVGDIQYF
TRBV5-4,.,.,TRBJ1-3,TGTGCCAGCAGCTCCCCGAGCAGCAGGGGAAACACCATATATTTT,CASSSPSSRGNTIYF
TRBV6-4,TRBD2,.,TRBJ2-3,TGTGCCAGCAGTTTTCAAGCGGGGGGGGGCACAGATACGCAGTATTTT,CASSFQAGGGTDTQYF
TRBV5-1,TRBD1,few,TRBJ1-2,TGCGCCAGCAGCCCGGGGGGCGGACAGGGGGCAATCTATGGCTACACCTTC,CASSPGGGQGAIYGYTF
TRBV5-1,.,.,TRBJ1-1,TGCGCCAGCAGCTTTGGGCCAAGTGTCACTGAAGCTTTCTTT,CASSFGPSVTEAFF
TRBV30,.,.,TRBJ1-2,TGTGCCGGGGCGCGGGCGGGGGGCTACACCTTC,CAGARAGGYTF
TRBV15,TRBD2,.,TRBJ2-1,TGTGCCACCAGCACCGAAACTAGCGGGGAGGAAGATGAGCAGTTCTTC,CATSTETSGEEDEQFF
TRBV18,TRBD1,few,TRBJ2-1,TGTGCCAGCTCACCAAGGACAGGGGCCAGGGATGAGCAGTTCTTC,CASSPRTGARDEQFF
TRBV5-1,TRBD1,.,TRBJ2-7,TGCGCCAGCGCGGGACAGGGTATGGTCTACGAGCAGTACTTC,CASAGQGMVYEQYF
TRBV7-2,.,.,TRBJ2-5,TGTGCCAGCAGCCTAAGCGAGCAAGAGACCCAGTACTTC,CASSLSEQETQYF
TRBV5-1,.,.,TRBJ1-2,TGCGCCAGCAGCTTGAGCCGGGAGCTCTGGGCCTTC,CASSLSRELWAF
TRBV4-3,TRBD1,.,TRBJ2-2,TGCGCCAGCAGCCAGGGACAGGGTCGATACACCGGGGAGCTGTTTTTT,CASSQGQGRYTGELFF
TRBV9,.,.,TRBJ1-5,TGTGCCAGCAGCGTAGAAGGGAGAATTGATCAGCCCCAGCATTTT,CASSVEGRIDQPQHF
TRBV6-5,.,once,TRBJ2-5,TGTGCCAGCAGTTACCAGGGTGGACCAGAGACCCAGTACTTC,CASSYQGGPETQYF
TRBV7-9,TRBD2,.,TRBJ2-4,TGTGCCAGCGGTATAGCGGGAGGGTCGTACATTCAGTACTTC,CASGIAGGSYIQYF
TRBV6-5,.,.,TRBJ1-4,TGTGCCAGCAGTTCGTCTAATGAAAAACTGTTTTTT,CASSSSNEKLFF
TRBV27,.,.,TRBJ2-1,TGTGCCAGCAGTTTTGGTTCAGGATCGGGAGTCACCTACAATGAGCAGTTCTTC,CASSFGSGSGVTYNEQFF
TRBV5-1,TRBD1,few,TRBJ1-2,TGCGCCAGCAGCCATATCGACAGGGACGGCTACACCTTC,CASSHIDRDGYTF
TRBV18,TRBD1,.,TRBJ2-2,TGTGCCAGCTCACCACTTGGTACAGGGGCGGCCACCGGGGAGCTGTTTTTT,CASSPLGTGAATGELFF
TRBV7-9,TRBD1,.,TRBJ1-2,TGTGCCAGCAGCTTAGAGCAGGGGGCAGGTGGCTACACCTTC,CASSLEQGAGGYTF
TRBV9,TRBD2,.,TRBJ2-3,TGTGCCAGCAGCCCCAACCAGGGACTAGCGGGGTACACAGATACGCAGTATTTT,CASSPNQGLAGYTDTQYF
TRBV6-1,.,.,TRBJ1-1,TGTGCCAGCAGCCGGGACTTCCAGGGTGGGACTGAAGCTTTCTTT,CASSRDFQGGTEAFF
TRBV5-1,.,once,TRBJ1-1,TGCGCCAGCAGCACAGACGGGAACACTGAAGCTTTCTTT,CASSTDGNTEAFF
TRBV5-1,.,once,TRBJ2-7,TGCGCCAGCAGCCTAAACTACGAGCAGTACTTC,CASSLNYEQYF
TRBV19,TRBD1,.,TRBJ1-1,TGTGCCAGCTCACAGGGGGGCACTGAAGCTTTCTTT,CASSQGGTEAFF
TRBV5-6,TRBD1,once,TRBJ2-7,TGTGCCAGCAGCCCCGGGACAGGGTGGGACGAGCAGTACTTC,CASSPGTGWDEQYF
TRBV18,TRBD1,.,TRBJ2-7,TGTGCCAGCTCACCCGGGGGGACAGGGGGCTTCTACGAGCAGTACTTC,CASSPGGTGGFYEQYF
TRBV2,.,.,TRBJ1-1,TGTGCCAGCAGTACCTTCGGGAACACTGAAGCTTTCTTT,CASSTFGNTEAFF
TRBV13,.,.,TRBJ1-1,TGTGCCAGCAGGAGAGGGAAATTGAACACTGAAGCTTTCTTT,CASRRGKLNTEAFF
TRBV30,TRBD1,.,TRBJ2-7,TGTGCCTGGGGACTCCGGGACAGGGTTAAGGAGCAGTACTTC,CAWGLRDRVKEQYF